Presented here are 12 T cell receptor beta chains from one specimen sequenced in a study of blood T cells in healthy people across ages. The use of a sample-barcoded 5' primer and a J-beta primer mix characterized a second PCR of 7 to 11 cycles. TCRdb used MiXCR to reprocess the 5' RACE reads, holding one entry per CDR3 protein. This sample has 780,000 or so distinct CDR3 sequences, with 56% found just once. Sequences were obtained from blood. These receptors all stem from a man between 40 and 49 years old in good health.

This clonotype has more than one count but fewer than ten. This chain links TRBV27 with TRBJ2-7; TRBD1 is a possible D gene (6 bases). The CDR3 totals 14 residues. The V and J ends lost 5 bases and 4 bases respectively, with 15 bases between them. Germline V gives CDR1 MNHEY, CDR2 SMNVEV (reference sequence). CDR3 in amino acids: CASSLQGKPYEQYF. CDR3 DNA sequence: TGTGCCAGCAGTCTGCAGGGGAAGCCTTACGAGCAGTACTTC.

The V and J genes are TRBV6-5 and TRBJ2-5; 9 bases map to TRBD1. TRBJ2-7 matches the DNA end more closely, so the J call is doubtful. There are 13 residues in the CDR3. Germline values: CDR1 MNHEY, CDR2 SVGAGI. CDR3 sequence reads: CASRRTGVDEQYF. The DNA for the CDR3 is TGTGCCAGCAGACGGACAGGGGTTGACGAGCAGTACTTC.

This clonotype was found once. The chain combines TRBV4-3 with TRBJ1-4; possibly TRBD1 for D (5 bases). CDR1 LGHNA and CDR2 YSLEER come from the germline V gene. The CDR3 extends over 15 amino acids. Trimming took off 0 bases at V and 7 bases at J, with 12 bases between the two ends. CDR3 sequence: CASSQEEGSSEKLFF. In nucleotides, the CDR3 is TGCGCCAGCAGCCAAGAGGAGGGGTCCAGTGAAAAACTGTTTTTT.

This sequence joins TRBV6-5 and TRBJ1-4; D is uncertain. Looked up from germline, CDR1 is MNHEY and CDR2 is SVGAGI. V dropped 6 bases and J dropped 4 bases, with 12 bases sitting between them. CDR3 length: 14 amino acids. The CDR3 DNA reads TGTGCCAGCAGCTTAGGACGCTATAATGAAAAACTGTTTTTT. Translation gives CASSLGRYNEKLFF.

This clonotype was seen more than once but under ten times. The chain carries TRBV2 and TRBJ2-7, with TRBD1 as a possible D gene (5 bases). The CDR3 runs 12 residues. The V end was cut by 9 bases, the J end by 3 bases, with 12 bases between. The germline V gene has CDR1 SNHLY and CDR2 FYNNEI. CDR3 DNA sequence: TGTGCCAGAGACAGTCTGCGCTACGAGCAGTACTTC. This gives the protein CARDSLRYEQYF.

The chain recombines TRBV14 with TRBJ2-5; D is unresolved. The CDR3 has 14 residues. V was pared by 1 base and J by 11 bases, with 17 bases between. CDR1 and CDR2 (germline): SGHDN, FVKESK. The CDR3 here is CASSQVGSYNEQYF. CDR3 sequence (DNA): TGTGCCAGCAGCCAAGTCGGTAGCTACAATGAGCAGTACTTC.

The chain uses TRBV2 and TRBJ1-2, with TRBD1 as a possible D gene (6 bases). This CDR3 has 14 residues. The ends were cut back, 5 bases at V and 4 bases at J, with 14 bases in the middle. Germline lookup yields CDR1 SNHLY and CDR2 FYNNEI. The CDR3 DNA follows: TGTGCCAGCAGTAGGACAGCTACTACCTATGGCTACACCTTC. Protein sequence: CASSRTATTYGYTF.

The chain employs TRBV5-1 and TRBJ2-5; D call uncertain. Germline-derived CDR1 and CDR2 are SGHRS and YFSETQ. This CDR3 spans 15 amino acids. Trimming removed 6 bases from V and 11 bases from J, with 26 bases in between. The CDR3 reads CASTEDQPRVNEQYF. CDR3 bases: TGCGCCAGCACCGAGGACCAGCCACGGGTCAATGAGCAGTACTTC. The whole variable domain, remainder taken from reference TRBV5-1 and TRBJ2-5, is KAGVTQTPRYLIKTRGQQVTLSCSPISGHRSVSWYQQTPGQGLQFLFEYFSETQRNKGNFPGRFSGRQFSNSRSEMNVSTLELGDSALYLCASTEDQPRVNEQYFGPGTRLLVL.

The CDR3, as DNA: TGTGCCAGCAGTTACTGGCGGGAGGGCCCCGAGCAGTACTTC. It is translated as CASSYWREGPEQYF. The rearrangement links TRBV6-5 to TRBJ2-5; TRBD2 matches 9 bases. Gene TRBJ2-7 matches the end of the DNA better, so the J call may be wrong. Germline values: CDR1 MNHEY, CDR2 SVGAGI. The CDR3 runs to 14 residues.

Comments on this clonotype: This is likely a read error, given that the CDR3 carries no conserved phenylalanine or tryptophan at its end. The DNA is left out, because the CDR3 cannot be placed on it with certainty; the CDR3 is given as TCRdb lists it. The CDR3: CSVDTGFRSSSS. The gene calls are TRBV29-1 and TRBJ2-1; the D call TRBD1 from the table was never checked on the DNA. Germline CDR1 reads SQVTM; CDR2 reads ANQGSEA. The CDR3 is 12 residues long, ends included.

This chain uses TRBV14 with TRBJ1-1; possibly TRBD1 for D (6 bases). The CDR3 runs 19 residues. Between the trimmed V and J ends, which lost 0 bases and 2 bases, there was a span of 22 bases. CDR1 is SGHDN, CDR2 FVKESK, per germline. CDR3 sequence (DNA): TGTGCCAGCAGCCAAGATTATATGAAGACAGGCTCCCTAAACACTGAAGCTTTCTTT. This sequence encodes CASSQDYMKTGSLNTEAFF.

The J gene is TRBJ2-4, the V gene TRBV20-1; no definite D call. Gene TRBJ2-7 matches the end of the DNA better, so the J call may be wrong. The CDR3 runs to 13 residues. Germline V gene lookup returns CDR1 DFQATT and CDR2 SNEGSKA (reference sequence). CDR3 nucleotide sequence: TGCAGTGCTAGAGCGGAGCAGTCTGACGAGCAGTACTTC. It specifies CSARAEQSDEQYF.